This T cell receptor beta chain was profiled in a study of blood T cells in healthy people across ages. The use of a sample-barcoded 5' primer and a J-beta primer mix characterized a second PCR of roughly 7 to 11 cycles. MiXCR, applied by TCRdb to the 5' RACE reads, yields one record per CDR3 protein. In the table there are roughly 2 million distinct CDR3 sequences, about 50% of which are singletons. The clonotype comes from a woman in her thirties or forties in good health. The sample taken for sequencing was blood.

CDR3 nucleotides: TGTGCCAGCAGCTCTACTAGCGGGCGGACCTACAATGAGCAGTTCTTC. Amino acid sequence: CASSSTSGRTYNEQFF. The rearrangement uses TRBV7-9 and TRBJ2-1; TRBD2 agrees at 9 bases. Germline CDR1 SEHNR, CDR2 FQNEAQ (reference sequence). The length of the CDR3 is 16 residues. V gave up 4 bases and J gave up 2 bases; unmatched junction bases: 6.